This T cell receptor beta chain was sequenced during a study of cytomegalovirus exposure and HLA in healthy donors. Across the study: HLA-typed donors were the source of approximately 85 million unique TCRs held in an early data release. General study results and limits: Testing in vitro showed a few CMV-associated chains specific for CMV antigens. Later analysis reportedly placed an Asian-associated ancestry cluster below the roughly 690-donor mean in N-insertions. A further, later analysis showed that HLA-associated TCR beta chains (compared with equally common others) were more clonally expanded.

This clone was seen more than once but under ten times. What it recognizes is unknown. Unmatched junction bases numbered 1, after V lost 1 base and J lost 9 bases. CDR1 is SGHDT and CDR2 is YYEEEE in the germline V gene. The length of the CDR3 is 12 residues. 13 Jbeta primers and 60 Vbeta primers were used for the PCR. Repertoires were generated with immunoSEQ multiplex PCR, while TCRdb's copy carries only in-frame clones and drops some. The repertoire includes over 150,000 clones, 74% of them detected once, and approximately 3.1% sits in the top ten. The sequencing input was PBMCs. The sequence was obtained from a woman in her 30s in good health and CMV-seropositive. This chain uses TRBV5-6 with TRBJ2-1; 7 positions match TRBD1. This CDR3 is CASSLTGAEQFF. In nucleotides, the CDR3 is TGTGCCAGCAGCTTGACAGGGGCTGAGCAGTTCTTC.